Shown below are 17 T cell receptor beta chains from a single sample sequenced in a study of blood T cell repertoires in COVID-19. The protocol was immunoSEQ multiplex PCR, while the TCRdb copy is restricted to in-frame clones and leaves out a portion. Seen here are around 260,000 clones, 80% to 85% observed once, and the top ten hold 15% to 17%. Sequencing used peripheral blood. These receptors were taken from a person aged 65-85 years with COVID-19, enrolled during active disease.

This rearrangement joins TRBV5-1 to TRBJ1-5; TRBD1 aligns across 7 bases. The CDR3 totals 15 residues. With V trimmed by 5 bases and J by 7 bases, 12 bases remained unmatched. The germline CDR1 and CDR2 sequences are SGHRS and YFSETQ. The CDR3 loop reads CASRQTGSGDQPQHF. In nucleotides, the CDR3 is TGCGCCAGCAGACAGACAGGGTCGGGAGACCAGCCCCAGCATTTT.

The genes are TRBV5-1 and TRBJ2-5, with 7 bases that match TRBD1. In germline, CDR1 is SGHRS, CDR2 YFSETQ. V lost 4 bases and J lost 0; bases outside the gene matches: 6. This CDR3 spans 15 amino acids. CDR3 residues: CASSPLQGNQETQYF. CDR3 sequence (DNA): TGCGCCAGCAGCCCGTTACAGGGGAACCAAGAGACCCAGTACTTC.

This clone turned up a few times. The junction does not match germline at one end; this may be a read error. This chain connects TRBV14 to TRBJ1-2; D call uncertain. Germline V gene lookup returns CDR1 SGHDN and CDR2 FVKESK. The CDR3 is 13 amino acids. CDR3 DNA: TGTGCCAGCAGTCAAGGGATAGCCTATGGCTACACCTTC. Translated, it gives CASSQGIAYGYTF.

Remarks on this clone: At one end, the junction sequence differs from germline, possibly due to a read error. The CDR3 nucleotides are TGTGCCTGCAGGAGGGCGGGAGGGCCCTCCGGGGAGCTGTTTTTT. Its translation: CACRRAGGPSGELFF. The chain recombines TRBV7-9 with TRBJ2-2, with 9 bases identical to TRBD2. Germline CDR1 reads SEHNR; CDR2 reads FQNEAQ (reference sequence). This CDR3 contains 15 residues.

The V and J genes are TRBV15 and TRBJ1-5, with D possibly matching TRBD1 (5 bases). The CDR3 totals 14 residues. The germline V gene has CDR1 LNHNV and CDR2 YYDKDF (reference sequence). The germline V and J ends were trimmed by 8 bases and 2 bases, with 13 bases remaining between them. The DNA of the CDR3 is TGTGCCACCCCGCAGGGCGATCGCAATCAGCCCCAGCATTTT. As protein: CATPQGDRNQPQHF.

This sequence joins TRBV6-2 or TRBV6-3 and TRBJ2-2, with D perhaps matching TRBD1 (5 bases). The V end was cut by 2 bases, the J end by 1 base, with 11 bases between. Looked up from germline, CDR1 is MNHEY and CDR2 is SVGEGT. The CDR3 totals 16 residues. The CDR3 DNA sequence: TGTGCCAGCAGTTACCCCCAGGGCAGGAACACCGGGGAGCTGTTTTTT. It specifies CASSYPQGRNTGELFF.

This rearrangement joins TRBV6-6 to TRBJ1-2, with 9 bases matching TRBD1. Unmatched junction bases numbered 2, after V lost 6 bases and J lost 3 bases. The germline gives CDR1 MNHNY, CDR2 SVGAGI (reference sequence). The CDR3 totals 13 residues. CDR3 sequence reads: CASSWDRDYGYTF. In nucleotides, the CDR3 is TGTGCCAGCAGCTGGGACAGGGACTATGGCTACACCTTC.

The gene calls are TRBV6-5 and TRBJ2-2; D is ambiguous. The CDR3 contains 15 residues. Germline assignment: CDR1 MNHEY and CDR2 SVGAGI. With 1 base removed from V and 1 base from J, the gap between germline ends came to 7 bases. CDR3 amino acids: CASSYYRGNTGELFF. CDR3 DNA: TGTGCCAGCAGTTACTATCGCGGGAACACCGGGGAGCTGTTTTTT.

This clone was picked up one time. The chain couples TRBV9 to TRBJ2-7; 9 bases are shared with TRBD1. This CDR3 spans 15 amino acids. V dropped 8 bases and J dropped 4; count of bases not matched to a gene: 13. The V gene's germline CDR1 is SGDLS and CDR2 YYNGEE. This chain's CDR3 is CARQSSGTGIYEQYF. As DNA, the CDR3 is TGTGCCAGACAGAGTTCCGGGACAGGGATTTACGAGCAGTACTTC.

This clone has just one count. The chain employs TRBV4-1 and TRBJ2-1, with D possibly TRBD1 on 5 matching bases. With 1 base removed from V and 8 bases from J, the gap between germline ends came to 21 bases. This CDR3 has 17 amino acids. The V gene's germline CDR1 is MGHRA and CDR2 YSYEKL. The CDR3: CASSQVFRGLGQDEQFF. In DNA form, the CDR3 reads TGCGCCAGCAGCCAAGTATTTAGGGGATTAGGCCAGGATGAGCAGTTCTTC.

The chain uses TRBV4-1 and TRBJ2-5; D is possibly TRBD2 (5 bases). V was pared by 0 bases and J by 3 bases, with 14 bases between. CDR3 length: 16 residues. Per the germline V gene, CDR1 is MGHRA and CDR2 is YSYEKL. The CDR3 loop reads CASSQDRSGVEETQYF. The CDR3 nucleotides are TGCGCCAGCAGCCAAGATCGGTCCGGGGTGGAAGAGACCCAGTACTTC.

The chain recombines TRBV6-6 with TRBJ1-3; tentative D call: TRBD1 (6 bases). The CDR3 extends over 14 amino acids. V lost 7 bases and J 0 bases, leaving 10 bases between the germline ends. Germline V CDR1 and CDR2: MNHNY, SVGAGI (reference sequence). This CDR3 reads CASTRDNSGNTIYF. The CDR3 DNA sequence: TGTGCCAGCACCAGGGACAACTCTGGAAACACCATATATTTT.

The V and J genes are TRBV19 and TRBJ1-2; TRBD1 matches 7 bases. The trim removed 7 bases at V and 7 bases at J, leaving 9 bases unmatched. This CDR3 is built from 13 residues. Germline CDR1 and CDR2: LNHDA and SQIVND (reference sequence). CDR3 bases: TGTGCCAGTACCGAGGACAGGTTAGGTGGCTACACCTTC. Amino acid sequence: CASTEDRLGGYTF.

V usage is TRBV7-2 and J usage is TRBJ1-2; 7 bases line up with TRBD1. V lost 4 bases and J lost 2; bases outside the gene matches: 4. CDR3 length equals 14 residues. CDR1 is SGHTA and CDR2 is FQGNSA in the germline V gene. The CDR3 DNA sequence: TGTGCCAGCAGCTCAACAGGGGAGAACTATGGCTACACCTTC. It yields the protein CASSSTGENYGYTF.

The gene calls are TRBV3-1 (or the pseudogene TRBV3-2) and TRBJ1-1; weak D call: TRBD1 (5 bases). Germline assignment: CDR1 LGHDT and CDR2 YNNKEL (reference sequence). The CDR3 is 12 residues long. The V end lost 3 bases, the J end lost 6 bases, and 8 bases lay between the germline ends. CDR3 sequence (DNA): TGTGCCAGCAGCCAGGTGGGGCCTGAAGCTTTCTTT. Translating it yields CASSQVGPEAFF.

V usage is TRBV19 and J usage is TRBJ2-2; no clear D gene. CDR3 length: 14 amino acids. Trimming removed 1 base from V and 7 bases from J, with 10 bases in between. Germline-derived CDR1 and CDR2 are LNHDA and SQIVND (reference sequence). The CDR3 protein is CASSIAVVSGELFF. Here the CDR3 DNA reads TGTGCCAGTAGTATAGCAGTTGTCAGCGGGGAGCTGTTTTTT.

The CDR3 bases are TGTGCCACCAGTGACCGAGCGGGGGGGCCATGGTATGAGCAGTTCTTC. Protein product: CATSDRAGGPWYEQFF. The chain has TRBV24-1 and TRBJ2-1, with 10 bases that match TRBD2. The CDR3 runs to 16 residues. Unmatched junction bases numbered 10, after V lost 4 bases and J lost 8 bases. Germline CDR1 and CDR2: KGHDR and SFDVKD.